The rows below give T cell receptor beta chains drawn from one sample of a study of shared clonotypes between healthy human individuals. Clones were sequenced by immunoSEQ multiplex PCR, and TCRdb holds only the in-frame ones, with some missing. This sample yields over 2 million clones, of which 90% to 95% are seen a single time; about 0.13% belongs to the top ten. Sequencing used naive CD4+ T cells sorted from blood. The receptors stem from a man aged 18 to 29 in good health. Each CDR3 is given with its conserved first and last residue. D genes are given only for firm matches. Only part of the rows carry a size: once, few, many, or a class if the clone is expanded.

CDR3aa | CDR3nt | d_gene | j_gene | abundance | v_gene
CASSLAGGGNSPLHF | TGCGCCAGCAGCTTGGCAGGGGGCGGTAATTCACCCCTCCACTTT | TRBD1 | TRBJ1-6 | . | TRBV5-1
CASSLFETDGSTGELFF | TGTGCCAGCAGCTTATTTGAAACGGATGGGAGCACCGGGGAGCTGTTTTTT | . | TRBJ2-2 | . | TRBV7-6
CASSLDREGDTQYF | TGTGCCAGCAGCCTCGACAGGGAGGGAGATACGCAGTATTTT | . | TRBJ2-3 | once | TRBV7-9
CASSRSTDTQYF | TGTGCCAGCAGCCGAAGCACAGATACGCAGTATTTT | . | TRBJ2-3 | . | TRBV11-2
CASSLVGGGAYNEQFF | TGCGCCAGCAGCTTGGTTGGGGGAGGAGCCTACAATGAGCAGTTCTTC | . | TRBJ2-1 | once | TRBV5-1
CASSKTGGDRANYGYTF | TGTGCCAGTAGTAAGACAGGGGGCGATCGGGCTAACTATGGCTACACCTTC | TRBD1 | TRBJ1-2 | . | TRBV19
CASSIGRDEQFF | TGTGCCAGTAGTATCGGCAGGGACGAGCAGTTCTTC | . | TRBJ2-1 | . | TRBV19
CASSPPGGSTDTQYF | TGCGCCAGCAGCCCCCCCGGGGGAAGCACAGATACGCAGTATTTT | . | TRBJ2-3 | . | TRBV5-1
CASSPLSLSNPSYNSPLHF | TGTGCCAGCTCACCACTATCTCTGAGCAACCCCTCCTATAATTCACCCCTCCACTTT | . | TRBJ1-6 | . | TRBV18
CASSLEPGTDTQYF | TGCGCCAGCAGCTTGGAGCCGGGCACAGATACGCAGTATTTT | . | TRBJ2-3 | . | TRBV5-1
CASSPVKVSYNEQFF | TGTGCCAGCAGCCCTGTGAAGGTGTCCTACAATGAGCAGTTCTTC | . | TRBJ2-1 | . | TRBV7-9
CASRGNTEAFF | TGCGCCAGCAGGGGGAACACTGAAGCTTTCTTT | . | TRBJ1-1 | few | TRBV5-1
CASQTPGDTQYF | TGTGCCAGTCAGACGCCGGGAGATACGCAGTATTTT | . | TRBJ2-3 | . | TRBV9
CASSLTGAKNIQYF | TGTGCCAGCAGCTTAACAGGAGCCAAAAACATTCAGTACTTC | . | TRBJ2-4 | . | TRBV7-9
CASTPRDSGANVLTF | TGTGCCAGCACTCCCCGGGACTCTGGGGCCAACGTCCTGACTTTC | . | TRBJ2-6 | . | TRBV5-6